Listed below are T cell receptor beta chains from one sample, sequenced in a study of blood T cell repertoires in COVID-19. The assay was immunoSEQ multiplex PCR, and TCRdb's table has in-frame clones only and misses some. This sample has around 250,000 clones, with about four fifths found just once. Sequencing input: peripheral blood. The receptors shown here come from a man aged 40-49 years with active or convalescent COVID-19. The CDR3 runs from the conserved cysteine through the conserved F or W. A D gene is named only where the DNA matches it firmly. Only some rows state a clone size, as once, few, many or a class for expanded clones.

>TRBJ2-7|.|TRBV6-2/TRBV6-3|TRBD2
TGTGCCAGCAGTCCAGCGGGATACGAGCAGTACTTC
CASSPAGYEQYF
>TRBJ1-5|.|TRBV6-2/TRBV6-3|.
TGTGCCAGCAGTTACGCGGATCAGCCCCAGCATTTT
CASSYADQPQHF
>TRBJ1-1|.|TRBV30|TRBD1
TGTGCCTGGAGTTTAGGGCTTCGGACAGGACAAGCTTTCTTT
CAWSLGLRTGQAFF
>TRBJ2-3|.|TRBV5-1|.
TGCGCCAGCAGCTTGGGACTCTCCACAGATACGCAGTATTTT
CASSLGLSTDTQYF
>TRBJ2-3|.|TRBV11-2|TRBD2
TGTGCCAGCAGCGCTAGCGGGAGTACAGATACGCAGTATTTT
CASSASGSTDTQYF
>TRBJ2-7|.|TRBV29-1|.
TGCAGCGTTGTTCGGACTCTCAACGAGCAGTACTTC
CSVVRTLNEQYF
>TRBJ1-2|few|TRBV2|.
TGTGCCAGCAGTAGGACCGACTATAACGGCTACACCTTC
CASSRTDYNGYTF
>TRBJ2-2|.|TRBV27|TRBD1
TGTGCCAGCAGCCAAAGGGGACAGGGGGGTAACACCGGGGAGCTGTTTTTT
CASSQRGQGGNTGELFF
>TRBJ1-1|.|TRBV19|TRBD1
TGTGCCAGGGACAGGGGATACACTGAAGCTTTCTTT
CARDRGYTEAFF
>TRBJ2-3|.|TRBV29-1|.
TGCAGCGTTGAGTTCGGGACAGATACGCAGTATTTT
CSVEFGTDTQYF
>TRBJ2-3|.|TRBV2|.
TGTGCCAGCAGCTCCCAGGGCACAGATACGCAGTATTTT
CASSSQGTDTQYF
>TRBJ1-1|.|TRBV12-3/TRBV12-4|.
TGTGCCAGCAGGCCGACGGGGAACACTGAAGCTTTCTTT
CASRPTGNTEAFF
>TRBJ2-2|.|TRBV4-1|TRBD1
TGCGCCAGCAGCCGCGGAACAGGGGGAAACACCGGGGAGCTGTTTTTT
CASSRGTGGNTGELFF
>TRBJ2-7|.|TRBV14|.
TGTGCCAGCAGCCATAGCGGAGACGAGCAGTACTTC
CASSHSGDEQYF
>TRBJ1-2|once|TRBV27|.
TGTGCCAGCAGTCCTTCCCTCGGGGGACCCGAGAGGAATGGCTACACCTTC
CASSPSLGGPERNGYTF
>TRBJ1-3|.|TRBV10-3|TRBD1
TGTGCCATCAGTCCGGGACAGGGGTTAGGAAACACCATATATTTT
CAISPGQGLGNTIYF
>TRBJ2-1|.|TRBV6-2/TRBV6-3|.
TGTGCCAGCAGTTACTCGGATTTGCGTCAGGGGTCCTACAATGAGCAGTTCTTC
CASSYSDLRQGSYNEQFF
>TRBJ2-5|.|TRBV18|TRBD2
TGTGCCAGCTCACCCGGGACTAGCAAGGAGACCCAGTACTTC
CASSPGTSKETQYF
>TRBJ2-2|.|TRBV7-3|.
TGTGCCAGCAGCTTAGGTAGCACCACGGGCACCGGGGAGCTGTTTTTT
CASSLGSTTGTGELFF
>TRBJ1-2|.|TRBV10-3|TRBD1
TGTGCCATCAGTGAGTCGACAGGGCAGGGGAATTACAATGGCTACACCTTC
CAISESTGQGNYNGYTF
>TRBJ1-4|.|TRBV7-8|TRBD1
TGTGCCAGCAGCCCACTAAGGACAGGGGGCAATGAAAAACTGTTTTTT
CASSPLRTGGNEKLFF
>TRBJ1-1|.|TRBV5-1|.
TGCGCCAGCAGCTTGGAGGGGGAGACGACTGAAGCTTTCTTT
CASSLEGETTEAFF
>TRBJ1-1|.|TRBV28|TRBD1
TGTGCCAGCAGTGCAAAGGGGGCTGGGACTTTCTTT
CASSAKGAGTFF
>TRBJ1-4|.|TRBV30|.
TGTGCGACTGTCTATAATGAAAAACTGTTTTTT
CATVYNEKLFF
>TRBJ2-3|.|TRBV6-2/TRBV6-3|.
TGTGCCAGCAGTTACCCTGTGGGGGGGCTGAGCACAGATACGCAGTATTTT
CASSYPVGGLSTDTQYF
>TRBJ2-7|.|TRBV7-8|TRBD2
TGTGCCAGCAGCTTAGCGCTCGCGGGAGATGACGAGCAGTACTTC
CASSLALAGDDEQYF
>TRBJ2-2|.|TRBV5-5|.
TGTGCCAGCAGCTTCGACGACAGGCCGAACACCGGGGAGCTGTTTTTT
CASSFDDRPNTGELFF
>TRBJ1-2|.|TRBV28|.
TGTGCCAGCAGTCCCGGCAGGGCCCTCTATGGCTACACCTTC
CASSPGRALYGYTF
>TRBJ1-1|once|TRBV7-2|.
TGTGCCAGCAGCCAGGGATGGAACACTGAAGCTTTCTTT
CASSQGWNTEAFF